This entry describes one TCR beta chain. Its antigen is currently unknown. Only in-frame clones appear in the TCRdb table, and some are missing; sequencing was by immunoSEQ multiplex PCR. Of approximately 260,000 clones listed, 80% to 90% were seen once; the top ten hold 0.9% to 1.1%. Germline-derived CDR1 and CDR2 are SQVTM and ANQGSEA. The CDR3 covers 13 residues. Germline trimming cut 7 bases from V and 3 bases from J; bases unmatched to any gene: 5. The data were obtained in a study of cytomegalovirus exposure and HLA in healthy donors. Across the study: The 100 to 150 validation repertoires matched the approximately 700 first-cohort repertoires in platform, a later analysis reported.

General study results and limits: CMV antigen specificity of three CMV-associated chains was confirmed in vitro. Cytomegalovirus-associated TCR beta chains were listed, numbering 150 to 200. For most TCR sequences rarity was the rule, although some public TCRs occurred in many donors.

J is TRBJ1-1 and V is TRBV29-1; TRBD1 agrees at 10 bases. Material: PBMCs. This TCR came from a woman in her late teens or twenties in good health and CMV-seronegative. The CDR3 nucleotides read TGCAGCGGACAGGGGGCGGGCTACACTGAAGCTTTCTTT. It translates to CSGQGAGYTEAFF.